Included here is one T cell receptor beta chain sequence, with context. No antigen is known for it. This record comes from a study of cytomegalovirus exposure and HLA in healthy donors. Study findings and constraints: Later analysis identified several of the most significant clusters that appeared linked to common viral pathogens. The study assumed roughly uniform donor sequencing depth for presence/absence analyses.

13 Jbeta primers and 60 Vbeta primers were used for the PCR. TCRdb keeps only in-frame clones here, not all; method: immunoSEQ multiplex PCR. The repertoire has approximately 59,000 clones, approximately 78% of them found once; the top ten carry 3%. Germline CDR1 is MGHRA and CDR2 is YSYEKL. Trimming pared 0 bases from V and 6 bases from J, leaving 14 bases between. This CDR3 has 16 residues. This TCR derives from a girl aged 5-17 years in good health and CMV-seropositive. The sample was PBMCs. This chain joins TRBV4-1 and TRBJ1-4; TRBD1 is a possible D gene (6 bases). CDR3 sequence (DNA): TGCGCCAGCAGCCAAGACCCCAGGGGAAAAGATGAAAAACTGTTTTTT. Translating gives CASSQDPRGKDEKLFF.